These 14 T cell receptor beta chains were sequenced from one sample in a study of blood T cell repertoires in COVID-19 (dated by TCRdb to the early 2020s). The library was produced with the immunoSEQ multiplex PCR assay. What TCRdb holds here is the immuneACCESS table cut down to in-frame rearrangements. Part of the clones is not present; checked against another copy, under half of the missing clones reflect an unresolved V gene, and the others are unexplained. The table for this sample lists 200,000 to 300,000 clones; 75% to 90% of them were counted only once. Together, the top ten hold around 3.1% of the sample. Sequencing was done on a sample of PBMCs or T cells enriched from blood (not recorded which). Receptors were obtained from a woman in her thirties or forties who had been exposed to COVID-19.

The CDR3 here is CASSEAVSGVRWFASNSPLHF. In DNA, the CDR3 is TGTGCCAGCAGTGAAGCGGTTAGCGGGGTTCGGTGGTTTGCGTCAAATTCACCCCTCCACTTT. V usage is TRBV6-1 and J usage is TRBJ1-6; D gene uncertain. With 0 bases removed from V and 7 bases from J, the gap between germline ends came to 28 bases. CDR1 is MNHNS, CDR2 SASEGT, per germline. The CDR3 spans 21 residues.

This clone was counted once. J is TRBJ1-2 and V is TRBV29-1; D possibly corresponds to TRBD1 (6 bases). Germline V gene lookup returns CDR1 SQVTM and CDR2 ANQGSEA. V was cut by 6 bases and J by 4 bases, with 9 bases left in between. The CDR3 consists of 11 residues. As DNA, the CDR3 is TGCAGCGTAGGACAGACCTATGGCTACACCTTC. Translated, it gives CSVGQTYGYTF.

The chain combines TRBV20-1 with TRBJ1-2; D call uncertain. Germline V gene sequence: CDR1 DFQATT, CDR2 SNEGSKA (reference sequence). CDR3 length: 11 amino acids. V shed 1 base and J shed 6 bases, with 6 bases lying between them. CDR3 residues: CSARVADGYTF. CDR3 nucleotides: TGCAGTGCTAGAGTAGCAGATGGCTACACCTTC.

CDR3: CASRSLGTGGSATNEKLFF. In DNA, the CDR3 is TGTGCCAGCCGATCTTTGGGGACAGGGGGATCGGCAACTAATGAAAAACTGTTTTTT. The chain carries TRBV19 and TRBJ1-4; 11 bases match TRBD1. Trimming removed 9 bases from V and 0 bases from J; junction bases left unmatched: 15. The CDR3 runs 19 residues. Germline V gene sequence: CDR1 LNHDA, CDR2 SQIVND (reference sequence).

The chain recombines TRBV15 with TRBJ1-1; 9 bases map to TRBD1. Germline CDR1 and CDR2: LNHNV and YYDKDF (reference sequence). The CDR3 extends over 16 amino acids. V lost 2 bases, J lost 0 bases, and 4 bases stayed unmatched. CDR3 residues: CATSRRQGGMNTEAFF. In nucleotides, the CDR3 is TGTGCCACCAGCAGAAGACAGGGGGGGATGAACACTGAAGCTTTCTTT.

The rearrangement uses TRBV14 and TRBJ2-7, with 7 nucleotides matching TRBD1. The V gene's germline CDR1 is SGHDN and CDR2 FVKESK. With V trimmed by 0 bases and J by 6 bases, 14 bases remained unmatched. The CDR3 contains 17 residues. The DNA of the CDR3 is TGTGCCAGCAGCCAAGAACAGACTCGGGACAGCCCAGTCGAGCAGTACTTC. This encodes CASSQEQTRDSPVEQYF.

The V call is TRBV12-2, the J call TRBJ2-3; TRBD1, as called in the table, went unchecked against the DNA. TRBV12-2 is termed a pseudogene. The CDR3 is made up of 14 amino acids. The CDR3 DNA reads TGTGCAAGTCGCCCTTGGGCCAGTTTAGATACGCAGTATTTT. Protein sequence: CASRPWASLDTQYF.

Details on this clone: The junction shows a germline mismatch at one end, possibly a read error. J is TRBJ1-1 and V is TRBV19; the D is unclear. The CDR3 has 12 amino acids. Germline values: CDR1 LNHDA, CDR2 SQIVND (reference sequence). CDR3: CASRRRNAEAFF. As DNA, the CDR3 is TGTGCCAGTAGAAGGAGGAACGCTGAAGCTTTCTTT.

The rearrangement joins TRBV30 to TRBJ2-1; D not certain. Trimming left V 4 bases short and J 4 bases short, with 11 bases between. CDR1 GTSNPN and CDR2 SVGIG come from the germline V gene (reference sequence). The CDR3 sequence is 13 residues long. This CDR3 reads CAWNHQDYNEQFF. In nucleotides, the CDR3 is TGTGCCTGGAACCACCAGGATTACAATGAGCAGTTCTTC.

This rearrangement joins TRBV19 to TRBJ2-1; TRBD1 matches at 8 bases. This CDR3 has 15 residues. With V trimmed by 8 bases and J by 4 bases, 10 bases remained unmatched. Per germline, CDR1 LNHDA and CDR2 SQIVND (reference sequence). CDR3: CASSSGTGLYNEQFF. The CDR3, as DNA: TGTGCCAGTTCCTCCGGGACAGGTTTATACAATGAGCAGTTCTTC.

V usage is TRBV7-2 and J usage is TRBJ2-7; TRBD2 aligns across 8 bases. Trimming cost V 5 bases and J 6 bases; bases outside gene matches: 9. This CDR3 is 14 amino acids long. Germline CDR1 and CDR2: SGHTA and FQGNSA. The CDR3 spells CASSHRAAGAEQYF. In nucleotides, the CDR3 is TGTGCCAGCAGCCACCGAGCAGCGGGGGCCGAGCAGTACTTC.

The chain employs TRBV28 and TRBJ2-7, with a weak D call TRBD1 (5 bases). CDR3 length: 15 residues. Germline loops: CDR1 MDHEN, CDR2 SYDVKM. V was clipped by 4 bases and J by 3 bases, with 16 bases between them. Here the CDR3 reads CASSSPADSRYEQYF. The CDR3 DNA reads as TGTGCCAGCAGTTCCCCCGCCGACAGCCGCTACGAGCAGTACTTC. Supplemented by reference TRBV28 and TRBJ2-7, the full variable domain reads DVKVTQSSRYLVKRTGEKVFLECVQDMDHENMFWYRQDPGLGLRLIYFSYDVKMKEKGDIPEGYSVSREKKERFSLILESASTNQTSMYLCASSSPADSRYEQYFGPGTRLTVT.

V usage is TRBV5-1 and J usage is TRBJ1-2, with a weak D call TRBD1 (6 bases). This CDR3 has 14 residues. CDR1 and CDR2 from the germline V gene are SGHRS and YFSETQ. Trimming removed 1 base at V and 2 bases at J, with 9 bases between. This CDR3 is CASSLYRENYGYTF. In DNA form, the CDR3 reads TGCGCCAGCAGCTTGTACAGGGAAAACTATGGCTACACCTTC.

CDR3 sequence (DNA): TGTGCCAGCAGCCTAGGACAGGTTCGGAATGAAAAACTGTTTTTT. This sequence encodes CASSLGQVRNEKLFF. This chain connects TRBV4-2 to TRBJ1-4; 7 bases line up with TRBD1. The CDR3 extends over 15 amino acids. Trimming took 4 bases from V and 5 from J; bases not matched to a gene: 7. Looked up from germline, CDR1 is LGHNA and CDR2 is YNFKEQ.